This entry features one T cell receptor beta chain sequence. Sequencing used immunoSEQ multiplex PCR; TCRdb keeps in-frame clones, though not all of them. This sample has around 94,000 clones, with 70% to 90% found just once. This sample is part of a study of T cell responses to AZD1222 COVID-19 vaccine. V lost 2 bases to trimming and J lost 6 bases, with 18 bases between them. The V gene's germline CDR1 is SGDLS and CDR2 YYNGEE. The CDR3 consists of 15 residues. This material consisted of peripheral blood, taken on day 0 of AZD1222 vaccination. The rearrangement uses TRBV9 and TRBJ2-7, with a tentative D call TRBD1 (5 bases). This clonotype was obtained from an adult in good health. CDR3 loop: CASSVDSRAPFEQYF. The CDR3 coding sequence is TGTGCCAGCAGCGTTGATAGCAGGGCCCCCTTCGAGCAGTACTTC. The complete variable domain, with remaining parts taken from reference TRBV9 and TRBJ2-7, reads DSGVTQTPKHLITATGQRVTLRCSPRSGDLSVYWYQQSLDQGLQFLIQYYNGEERAKGNILERFSAQQFPDLHSELNLSSLELGDSALYFCASSVDSRAPFEQYFGPGTRLTVT.